This T cell receptor beta chain is from a study of metastatic and nonmetastatic thyroid tumors. No treatment had been given to any patient before thyroid surgery. TCRdb re-clonotyped the PCR reads through MiXCR. The sample lists some 34,000 clones, roughly 20% occurring once. This clone was observed at least ten times. This CDR3 is missing its conserved last phenylalanine or tryptophan, likely due to a read error. V shed 5 bases, J shed 6 bases, and the junction held 12 bases outside the gene matches. This CDR3 comprises 16 residues. The V gene's germline CDR1 is SGHRS and CDR2 YFSETQ. The TCR sequence derives from a female donor with papillary thyroid cancer or a benign thyroid nodule (not recorded which). Some clones in this sample may be carry-over from other donors' samples. The rearrangement joins TRBV5-1 to TRBJ2-2, with 8 bases aligning to TRBD2. Sequenced material: blood. CDR3: CASSPVAGKVAGELFL. The CDR3 DNA is TGCGCCAGCAGTCCAGTAGCGGGAAAGGTTGCCGGGGAGCTGTTTCTT.